The sequence of this T cell receptor beta chain was determined in a study of T cells after yellow fever vaccination. Findings and limits, study-wide: Reappearance after the booster was seen for most primary-vaccination clones, at roughly 96% CD4 and around 90% CD8. Some clonotypes, a small share, were shared between CD4 and CD8 compartments.

V was pared by 1 base and J by 7 bases, with 11 bases between. The length of the CDR3 is 14 residues. This clonotype was observed a few times. 5'RACE template switching generated TCR cDNA, adding a universal primer site and UMIs. TCRdb fed the 5' RACE reads into MiXCR, producing one record per CDR3 protein. Of some 80,000 distinct CDR3 sequences in the sample, about 14% are singletons; the top ten hold roughly 25%. This clonotype was sampled from a man between 18 and 29 years old who received the YFV17D yellow fever vaccine. The sample in question was CD8+ T cells not binding an NS4B(214-222) dextramer, sorted from PBMCs, obtained roughly 23 days after the first yellow fever vaccination. The V gene is TRBV12-3 or TRBV12-4, the J gene TRBJ2-1, with D hard to call. The CDR3 sequence: CASSLGGIGNEQFF. CDR3 sequence (DNA): TGTGCCAGCAGTTTAGGGGGAATAGGGAATGAGCAGTTCTTC.